These 16 T cell receptor beta chains originate from one sample sequenced in a study of blood T cell repertoires in COVID-19. TCRdb's copy holds only in-frame clones and misses some; the assay was immunoSEQ multiplex PCR. The repertoire holds about 380,000 clones, with around 90% as singletons. Source material: PBMCs or T cells enriched from blood (not recorded which). These receptor sequences come from a woman aged 18 to 35 who had recovered from COVID-19.

The chain employs TRBV18 and TRBJ1-2; D is ambiguous. The CDR3 extends over 14 amino acids. V gave up 0 bases and J gave up 0 bases, with 5 bases separating them. The V gene's germline CDR1 is KGHSH and CDR2 LQKENI. DNA for the CDR3: TGTGCCAGCTCACCACCGTCCGCTAACTATGGCTACACCTTC. Its translation is CASSPPSANYGYTF.

The chain carries TRBV6-5 and TRBJ2-7; 7 nucleotides agree with TRBD1. The CDR3 has 13 amino acids. Germline V lookup: CDR1 MNHEY, CDR2 SVGAGI. V gave up 6 bases and J gave up 5 bases; unmatched junction bases: 7. CDR3 coding DNA: TGTGCCAGCAGCCGACAGGGATTCCACGAGCAGTACTTC. Translation gives CASSRQGFHEQYF.

The rearrangement uses TRBV19 and TRBJ1-2; 9 nucleotides line up with TRBD1. The CDR3 length is 15 residues. V shed 7 bases, J shed 2 bases, and the junction held 8 bases outside the gene matches. Germline assignment: CDR1 LNHDA and CDR2 SQIVND (reference sequence). The CDR3 loop is CASKQDRGKNYGYTF. Written as DNA, the CDR3 is TGTGCCAGTAAACAGGACAGGGGCAAAAACTATGGCTACACCTTC.

The chain recombines TRBV6-5 with TRBJ2-2; D not resolved. This CDR3 contains 15 residues. Germline CDR1 MNHEY, CDR2 SVGAGI. Deletions cut 5 bases from V and 2 bases from J, with 12 bases between. CDR3 bases: TGTGCCAGCAGTAGTCTTCCGGTCAACACCGGGGAGCTGTTTTTT. Its protein is CASSSLPVNTGELFF.

This sequence joins TRBV4-1 and TRBJ2-5, with TRBD2 matching over 11 bases. Per the germline V gene, CDR1 is MGHRA and CDR2 is YSYEKL. This CDR3 contains 16 residues. The ends lost 0 bases at V and 7 bases at J; junction bases unmatched: 7. The CDR3 spells CASSQEGASGGWTQYF. The CDR3 region has the DNA TGCGCCAGCAGCCAAGAAGGGGCTAGCGGGGGGTGGACCCAGTACTTC.

A note on this clone: Other DNA sequences within the sample encode an identical CDR3. The chain employs TRBV12-3 or TRBV12-4 and TRBJ1-2; 9 bases are shared with TRBD1. Germline trimming cut 4 bases from V and 4 bases from J; bases unmatched to any gene: 1. The CDR3 covers 13 residues. CDR3 bases: TGTGCCAGCAGTTCGGGACAGGGCTATGGCTACACCTTC. It codes for CASSSGQGYGYTF.

Notes on this clone: Different DNA sequences within this sample yield the same CDR3. The chain recombines TRBV7-8 with TRBJ1-1, with 7 bases lining up with TRBD1. CDR1 and CDR2 (germline): SGHVS, FQNEAQ. The CDR3 is 14 residues long. V lost 3 bases and J lost 1; bases outside the gene matches: 2. The CDR3 bases are TGTGCCAGCAGCTTGGGGACAGCGAACACTGAAGCTTTCTTT. Its protein product is CASSLGTANTEAFF.

V gene TRBV4-1 combines with J gene TRBJ1-5; D is possibly TRBD1 (5 bases). CDR3 size: 15 residues. Germline CDR1 reads MGHRA; CDR2 reads YSYEKL. V gave up 4 bases and J gave up 5 bases, with 15 bases separating them. The CDR3 spells CASSPAGGIHQPQHF. For the CDR3, the DNA is TGCGCCAGCAGCCCCGCGGGGGGGATACATCAGCCCCAGCATTTT.

CDR3 sequence reads: CASSRDDQETQYF. The CDR3, as DNA: TGTGCCAGCAGTCGGGATGATCAAGAGACCCAGTACTTC. The gene calls are TRBV9 and TRBJ2-5; a weak D match, TRBD2 (5 bases). Germline V lookup: CDR1 SGDLS, CDR2 YYNGEE. The V end was cut by 5 bases, the J end by 2 bases, with 10 bases between. This CDR3 contains 13 residues.

CDR3 residues: CASSPDHQGYTEAFF. The DNA for the CDR3 is TGCGCCAGCAGCCCGGACCACCAGGGGTACACTGAAGCTTTCTTT. This rearrangement joins TRBV4-3 to TRBJ1-1, with D perhaps matching TRBD1 (6 bases). The V gene's germline CDR1 is LGHNA and CDR2 YSLEER. V lost 4 bases, J lost 3 bases, and 15 bases lay in between. CDR3 length: 15 amino acids.

The chain uses TRBV5-4 and TRBJ2-3, with 9 positions matching TRBD1. CDR3 length equals 17 residues. The V segment lost 4 bases and the J segment 4 bases; nucleotides outside the gene matches: 13. Germline CDR1 reads SGHNT; CDR2 reads YYREEE (reference sequence). The CDR3 DNA follows: TGTGCCAGCAGCCTTTCTAACAGGGGGCAATGGGCAGATACGCAGTATTTT. Translating it yields CASSLSNRGQWADTQYF.

This sequence joins TRBV15 and TRBJ1-5; 10 bases fit TRBD1. Germline V gene lookup returns CDR1 LNHNV and CDR2 YYDKDF (reference sequence). This CDR3 contains 16 residues. V dropped 3 bases and J dropped 4; count of bases not matched to a gene: 6. CDR3 amino acids: CATSRGGTGANQPQHF. The CDR3 DNA reads as TGTGCCACCAGCAGGGGGGGGACAGGGGCAAATCAGCCCCAGCATTTT.

About this clone: One junction end does not reproduce the germline sequence, and a read error may be involved. The chain uses TRBV11-2 and TRBJ1-1; 9 bases are shared with TRBD1. The CDR3 sequence is 12 residues long. The germline V gene encodes CDR1 SGHAT and CDR2 FQNNGV. In DNA form, the CDR3 reads TGTGCCAGCAGCTTACTGGGACAGGGTACCTCTTTT. It specifies CASSLLGQGTSF.

V gene TRBV6-6 combines with J gene TRBJ1-5; D not certain. CDR3 length: 13 residues. CDR1 MNHNY and CDR2 SVGAGI come from the germline V gene (reference sequence). The V gene lost 2 bases and the J gene lost 9 bases, with 11 bases spanning the gap. As DNA, the CDR3 is TGTGCCAGCAGTTACGAACCGAGGCGGCCCCAGCATTTT. Encoded protein: CASSYEPRRPQHF.

The chain links TRBV9 to TRBJ2-7, with D tentatively TRBD2 (6 bases). V shed 0 bases and J shed 3 bases, with 10 bases lying between them. This CDR3 is 14 amino acids long. Germline CDR1 SGDLS, CDR2 YYNGEE. In DNA, the CDR3 is TGTGCCAGCAGCGTAGCGCGGGGCAACTACGAGCAGTACTTC. It specifies CASSVARGNYEQYF.

The CDR3 region has the DNA TGTGCCAGCAGCCCAATAACTGGGCGGGGCGGGACAGATACGCAGTATTTT. This translates into CASSPITGRGGTDTQYF. This rearrangement joins TRBV7-2 to TRBJ2-3; a weak D match, TRBD2 (6 bases). This CDR3 is built from 17 residues. V was clipped by 5 bases and J by 3 bases, with 21 bases between them. CDR1 and CDR2 from the germline V gene are SGHTA and FQGNSA.